This T cell receptor beta chain originates from a study of response to subunit inactivated influenza vaccine. In TCRdb, the RT-PCR reads were re-called with MiXCR into one record per CDR3 protein. This table has about 500,000 distinct CDR3 sequences, approximately 16% appearing once. There are 15 residues in the CDR3. The J segment lost 8 bases and the V segment lost 5 bases, leaving 11 bases of the junction unmatched. Germline lookup yields CDR1 SGHTA and CDR2 FQGNSA. General observations from the study: The authors suggested that every seasonal influenza vaccination recruits few new T cells.

A few counts support this clonotype. Its specificity is not known. V usage is TRBV7-2 and J usage is TRBJ2-1, with 8 bases aligning to TRBD2. The sample consisted of CD4+ T cells sorted from PBMCs, taken around 25 months after vaccination. This TCR was sampled from a man aged 45 to 70 who received an inactivated influenza vaccine. This CDR3 is CASSRLGLAGYEQFF. DNA of the CDR3: TGTGCCAGCAGCCGACTCGGGCTAGCGGGCTATGAGCAGTTCTTC.